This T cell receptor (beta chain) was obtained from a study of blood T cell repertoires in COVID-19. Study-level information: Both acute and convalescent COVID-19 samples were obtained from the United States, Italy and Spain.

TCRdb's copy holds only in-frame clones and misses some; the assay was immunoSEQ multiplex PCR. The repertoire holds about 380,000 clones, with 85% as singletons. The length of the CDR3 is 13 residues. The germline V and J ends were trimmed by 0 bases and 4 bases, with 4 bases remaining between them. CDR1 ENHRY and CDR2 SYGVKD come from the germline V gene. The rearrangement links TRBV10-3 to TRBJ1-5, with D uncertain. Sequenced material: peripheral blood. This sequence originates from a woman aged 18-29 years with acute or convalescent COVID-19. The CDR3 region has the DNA TGTGCCATCAGTGAGTCCGGTAATCAGCCCCAGCATTTT. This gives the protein CAISESGNQPQHF.